This is a list of T cell receptor beta chains from one sample in a study of cytomegalovirus exposure and HLA in healthy donors. Produced via immunoSEQ multiplex PCR; TCRdb's table is partial and in-frame only. The sample includes some 140,000 clones, just under 85% of them seen just once. The specimen sequenced was PBMCs. These receptors were taken from a man aged 25-45 years in good health and CMV-seropositive. CDR3s include the opening cysteine and the closing phenylalanine or tryptophan. Fields, in order: J gene, V gene, CDR3 protein.

J: TRBJ1-1
V: TRBV19
CDR3: CASSILLGQGNTEAFF

J: TRBJ2-7
V: TRBV27
CDR3: CASSLSGTSGTYEQYF

J: TRBJ2-1
V: TRBV18
CDR3: CASSPLNGSSNEQFF

J: TRBJ2-2
V: TRBV7-2
CDR3: CASSLAVAGRSNTGELFF

J: TRBJ1-1
V: TRBV29-1
CDR3: CSVVGQTAFF

J: TRBJ1-6
V: TRBV18
CDR3: CASSTDAGSPLHF

J: TRBJ2-3
V: TRBV7-3
CDR3: CASSLMGGGTDTQYF

J: TRBJ1-1
V: TRBV7-9
CDR3: CASSFTGVGTEAFF

J: TRBJ1-1
V: TRBV7-2
CDR3: CASSLRGGLTEAFF

J: TRBJ2-1
V: TRBV5-1
CDR3: CASSFGTGAWNEQFF

J: TRBJ2-2
V: TRBV5-1
CDR3: CASSSGDTAGELFF

J: TRBJ1-4
V: TRBV14
CDR3: CASSDGTGREKLFF

J: TRBJ2-5
V: TRBV10-1
CDR3: CASSPSGLAQGTQYF

J: TRBJ2-7
V: TRBV27
CDR3: CASSTGTGAIGRHEQYF

J: TRBJ2-1
V: TRBV28
CDR3: CASGTYNEQFF

J: TRBJ1-1
V: TRBV15
CDR3: CATSRAPSGRNTEAFF

J: TRBJ1-2
V: TRBV5-8
CDR3: CASSARQGGYGYTF

J: TRBJ1-5
V: TRBV7-9
CDR3: CASSLTESNQPQHF

J: TRBJ2-7
V: TRBV2
CDR3: CASSEVGDTEGEQYF

J: TRBJ1-5
V: TRBV19
CDR3: CASSIGQVSNQPQHF

J: TRBJ1-3
V: TRBV2
CDR3: CASSNRQGAGNTIYF

J: TRBJ2-7
V: TRBV9
CDR3: CASSVGPSGGYEQYF

J: TRBJ2-3
V: TRBV19
CDR3: CASSIDHPEGTQYF

J: TRBJ2-2
V: TRBV6-1
CDR3: CASTQDSPEELFF

J: TRBJ2-5
V: TRBV19
CDR3: CASSDAGRQTQYF

J: TRBJ1-4
V: TRBV28
CDR3: CASSRPDPGVEKLFF

J: TRBJ1-2
V: TRBV6-5
CDR3: CASSYYSVGSYGYTF

J: TRBJ2-1
V: TRBV19
CDR3: CASSGGRGSYNEQFF

J: TRBJ2-7
V: TRBV11-2
CDR3: CASSNPRRSTYEQYF

J: TRBJ1-2
V: TRBV7-3
CDR3: CASSLLPGGGYTF

J: TRBJ2-2
V: TRBV10-3
CDR3: CATCPPTGGSGELFF

J: TRBJ2-7
V: TRBV15
CDR3: CATSRGFWTEHIEQYF

J: TRBJ2-7
V: TRBV6-5
CDR3: CASGSGPSYEQYF